This TCR beta chain was obtained from a study of PD-1 and CTLA-4 blockade in melanoma. Using immunoSEQ multiplex PCR, the repertoire was profiled, and TCRdb retains in-frame clones only, with some absent. The sample lists 28,000 or so clones, 80% to 95% occurring once. With 4 bases removed from V and 3 bases from J, the gap between germline ends came to 17 bases. The CDR3 loop spans 16 amino acids. Germline lookup yields CDR1 MDHEN and CDR2 SYDVKM. The V gene is TRBV28, the J gene TRBJ2-3; D may match TRBD1 or TRBD2 (5 bases each). This TCR was recovered from a human donor with melanoma. Sequencing used CD8+ T cells from peripheral blood, obtained from a patient given anti-PD-1 treatment. The CDR3 bases are TGTGCCAGCAGTTCCCGATTAGTAGAGGGGACAGATACGCAGTATTTT. Its protein is CASSSRLVEGTDTQYF.